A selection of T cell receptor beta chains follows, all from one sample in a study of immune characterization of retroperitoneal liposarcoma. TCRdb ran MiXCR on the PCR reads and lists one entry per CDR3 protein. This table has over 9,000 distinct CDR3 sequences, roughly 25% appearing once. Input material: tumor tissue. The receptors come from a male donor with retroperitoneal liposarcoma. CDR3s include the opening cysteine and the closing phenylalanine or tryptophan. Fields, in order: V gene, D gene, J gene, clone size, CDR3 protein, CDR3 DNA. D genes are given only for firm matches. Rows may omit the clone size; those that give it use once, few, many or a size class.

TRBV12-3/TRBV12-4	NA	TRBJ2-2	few	CASSLNQGNGELFF	TGTGCCAGCAGCCTCAACCAGGGTAACGGGGAGCTGTTTTTT
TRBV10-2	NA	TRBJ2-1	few	CASSGLDSSYNEQFF	TGCGCCAGCAGTGGTCTTGACAGCTCCTACAATGAGCAGTTCTTC
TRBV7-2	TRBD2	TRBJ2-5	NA	CASSFGTSGISEQYF	TGTGCCAGCAGCTTCGGGACTAGCGGTATATCTGAGCAGTACTTC
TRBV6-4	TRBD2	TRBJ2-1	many	CASSRLAGVGNEQFF	TGTGCCAGCAGTCGACTAGCGGGAGTAGGTAATGAGCAGTTCTTC
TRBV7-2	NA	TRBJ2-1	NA	CASSPRGKGGETQFF	TGTGCCAGCAGCCCCCGCGGGAAGGGCGGCGAGACCCAGTTCTTC
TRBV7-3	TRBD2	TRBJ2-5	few	CASSSTSAGGGRYEQYF	TGTGCCAGCAGCTCGACGTCAGCGGGAGGGGGACGTTATGAGCAGTACTTC
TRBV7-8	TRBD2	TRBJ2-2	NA	CASSFGRLAGGGTGELFF	TGTGCCAGCAGCTTTGGGCGACTAGCGGGGGGAGGCACCGGGGAGCTGTTTTTT
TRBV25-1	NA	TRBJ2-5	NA	CASSKSTGPETQYF	TGTGCCAGCAGTAAATCGACCGGACCCGAGACCCAGTACTTC
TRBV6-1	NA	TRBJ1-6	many	CASSDSYNSPLHF	TGTGCCAGCAGTGACAGTTATAATTCACCCCTCCACTTT
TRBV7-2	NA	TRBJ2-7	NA	CASSRRQNYEQYF	TGTGCCAGCAGCCGGCGACAGAACTACGAGCAGTACTTC
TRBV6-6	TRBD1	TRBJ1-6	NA	CASSYSIRDRVSPLHF	TGTGCCAGCAGTTACTCGATACGGGACAGGGTTTCACCCCTCCACTTT
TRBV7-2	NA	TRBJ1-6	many	CASSFKGSDSPLHF	TGTGCCAGCAGCTTCAAGGGTTCGGATTCACCCCTCCACTTT
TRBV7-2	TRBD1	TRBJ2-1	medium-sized	CASSIDPAGTVHGTQFF	TGTGCCAGCAGCATAGACCCAGCCGGGACAGTTCATGGGACCCAGTTCTTC
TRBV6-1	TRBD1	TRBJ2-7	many	CASSALGTGIYNEQYF	TGTGCCAGCAGCGCTTTAGGGACAGGGATATACAATGAGCAGTACTTC
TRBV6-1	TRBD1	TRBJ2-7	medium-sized	CASSERVGGLYEQYF	TGTGCCAGCAGTGAAAGAGTAGGGGGCCTCTACGAGCAGTACTTC
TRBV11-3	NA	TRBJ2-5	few	CASSLGVSEWETQYF	TGTGCCAGCAGCTTAGGGGTATCGGAGTGGGAGACCCAGTACTTC
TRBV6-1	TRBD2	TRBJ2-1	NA	CASRKTSGSSYNEQFF	TGTGCCAGCAGAAAAACTAGCGGGAGCTCCTACAATGAGCAGTTCTTC
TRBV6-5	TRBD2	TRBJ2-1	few	CASSYSGLAGPETQFF	TGTGCCAGCAGTTACTCCGGACTAGCGGGTCCGGAGACCCAGTTCTTC
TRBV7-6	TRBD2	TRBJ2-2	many	CASSLVISGGPNAGELFF	TGTGCCAGCAGCTTAGTGATTAGCGGGGGGCCTAACGCCGGGGAGCTGTTTTTT
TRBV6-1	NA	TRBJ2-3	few	CASSEVGSTDTQYF	TGTGCCAGCAGTGAAGTCGGTAGCACAGATACGCAGTATTTT
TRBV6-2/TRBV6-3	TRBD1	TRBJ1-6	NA	CASRAGTGNSPLHF	TGTGCCAGCAGGGCCGGGACAGGGAATTCACCCCTCCACTTT
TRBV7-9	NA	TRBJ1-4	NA	CASSLSKGGSEKLFF	TGTGCCAGCAGCTTAAGTAAGGGCGGTTCAGAAAAACTGTTTTTT
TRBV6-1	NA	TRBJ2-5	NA	CASSGIWDGKETQYF	TGTGCCAGCAGTGGGATTTGGGACGGAAAAGAGACCCAGTACTTC
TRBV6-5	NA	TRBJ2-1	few	CASRPIGQRSYEQFF	TGTGCCAGCAGGCCGATCGGACAGAGATCCTACGAGCAGTTCTTC
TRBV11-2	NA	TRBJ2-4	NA	CASSLVSVVGNIQYF	TGTGCCAGCAGCTTAGTCAGCGTGGTGGGGAACATTCAGTACTTC
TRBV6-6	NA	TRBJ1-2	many	CASSYSLRGLYGYTF	TGTGCCAGCAGTTACTCGCTCCGGGGCCTCTATGGCTACACCTTC
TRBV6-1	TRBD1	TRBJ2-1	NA	CASGADRGSYEQFF	TGTGCCAGTGGAGCGGACAGGGGATCCTACGAGCAGTTCTTC
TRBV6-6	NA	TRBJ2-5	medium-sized	CASSYSSRQETQYF	TGTGCCAGCAGTTACTCGAGTCGTCAAGAGACCCAGTACTTC
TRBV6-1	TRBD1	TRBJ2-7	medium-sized	CASSLGTVYNEQYF	TGTGCCAGCAGTTTAGGGACAGTCTACAATGAGCAGTACTTC
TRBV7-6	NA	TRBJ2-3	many	CASSHRPPTSTDTQYF	TGTGCCAGCAGTCACCGACCGCCAACCAGCACAGATACGCAGTATTTT
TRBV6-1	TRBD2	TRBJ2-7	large	CASSDPGLAGTYSYNEQYF	TGTGCCAGCAGTGACCCGGGACTAGCGGGGACTTACTCCTACAATGAGCAGTACTTC
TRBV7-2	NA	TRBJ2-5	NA	CASSLAGGAHETQYF	TGTGCCAGCAGCTTAGCGGGGGGGGCCCATGAGACCCAGTACTTC
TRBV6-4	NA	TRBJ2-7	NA	CASCPRGGDNEQYF	TGTGCCAGCTGCCCGAGGGGCGGGGACAATGAGCAGTACTTC
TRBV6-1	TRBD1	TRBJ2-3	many	CASSPTTGLHTQYF	TGTGCCAGCAGCCCAACGACAGGGTTGCATACGCAGTATTTT
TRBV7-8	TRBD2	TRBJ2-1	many	CASSWAFGRAYEQFF	TGTGCCAGCAGCTGGGCCTTCGGGAGGGCCTACGAGCAGTTCTTC